Below, 16 T cell receptor beta chains from the same sample are listed, as sequenced in a study of tumor-infiltrating lymphocytes in oesophageal squamous cell carcinoma. One entry per CDR3 protein results from TCRdb running MiXCR on the PCR reads. The sample includes about 17,000 distinct CDR3 sequences, around 48% of them seen just once. The material sequenced was normal esophageal tissue next to the tumor. Source of these receptors: a female donor with esophageal squamous cell carcinoma.

This clonotype appeared a few times. The V gene is TRBV7-8, the J gene TRBJ2-2; D gene uncertain. V dropped 1 base and J dropped 3 bases, with 3 bases sitting between them. The CDR3 runs 13 residues. Germline CDR1 and CDR2: SGHVS and FQNEAQ. In DNA, the CDR3 is TGTGCCAGCAGCTTAGGCTACACCGGGGAGCTGTTTTTT. This codes for CASSLGYTGELFF.

Remarks on this clonotype: Without the conserved terminal phenylalanine or tryptophan, this CDR3 likely stems from a read error. The limits of the CDR3 on the DNA are not certain, so only TCRdb's listed CDR3 is given. The chain is built from TRBV7-2 and TRBJ2-6; the table's D call, TRBD2, was not checked against the DNA. The germline CDR1 and CDR2 sequences are SGHTA and FQGNSA. The CDR3 is 13 amino acids long, termini counted. This chain's CDR3 is CASSRVRSGTFVS.

The V and J genes are TRBV12-3 or TRBV12-4 and TRBJ2-7; D is unresolved. CDR3 length: 14 residues. With 6 bases removed from V and 3 bases from J, the gap between germline ends came to 15 bases. The CDR3 nucleotides read TGTGCCAGCAGCTTCCAGGCAGGAGTCTACGAGCAGTACTTC. Translating gives CASSFQAGVYEQYF.

There are many counts of this clonotype. This chain joins TRBV6-1 and TRBJ1-1; 8 bases align to TRBD1. CDR1 and CDR2 from the germline V gene are MNHNS and SASEGT. The CDR3 has 14 amino acids. J lost 3 bases, V lost 6 bases, and 6 bases had no gene match. The CDR3 spells CASSPRQGYTEAFF. In nucleotides, the CDR3 is TGTGCCAGCAGCCCAAGACAGGGGTACACTGAAGCTTTCTTT.

This clonotype is labeled as medium-sized. The chain couples TRBV10-1 to TRBJ2-3, with TRBD2 identical over 11 bases. CDR3 size: 17 residues. Germline V gene sequence: CDR1 WNHNN, CDR2 SYGVQD (reference sequence). V was pared by 2 bases and J by 2 bases, with 6 bases of the junction left unmatched. The CDR3: CASSEQTSGSPTDTQYF. As DNA, the CDR3 is TGCGCCAGCAGTGAGCAAACTAGCGGGAGTCCCACAGATACGCAGTATTTT.

J is TRBJ2-3 and V is TRBV24-1; the D gene is possibly TRBD2 (5 bases). Trimming pared 4 bases from V and 6 bases from J, leaving 7 bases between. Germline CDR1 is KGHDR and CDR2 is SFDVKD. The CDR3 is 12 amino acids. The CDR3 coding sequence is TGTGCCACCAGTGAGTGGGAGGATACGCAGTATTTT. Translation: CATSEWEDTQYF.

In this sample, this clonotype turned up many times. The chain joins TRBV4-2 to TRBJ1-2, with TRBD1 matching over 10 bases. Germline CDR1 is LGHNA and CDR2 is YNFKEQ. J was trimmed by 7 bases and V by 0 bases; bases with no gene match: 11. The CDR3 consists of 17 residues. The CDR3 protein is CASSQDLEGQGFGGYTF. CDR3 sequence (DNA): TGTGCCAGCAGCCAAGATCTCGAGGGACAGGGGTTTGGTGGCTACACCTTC.

About this clonotype itself: Mismatch with germline at one junction end may stem from a read error. The chain combines TRBV7-2 with TRBJ1-2; D unclear. Germline assignment: CDR1 SGHTA and CDR2 FQGNSA. CDR3 length: 13 amino acids. CDR3 residues: CASSSNANYERYF. Here the CDR3 DNA reads TGTGCCAGCAGCTCGAACGCCAACTACGAGCGGTACTTC.

This clonotype was observed a few times. V usage is TRBV7-6 and J usage is TRBJ2-7, with D possibly matching TRBD1 (6 bases). The DNA matches TRBJ2-5 better at its end, which makes the J call doubtful. Germline lookup yields CDR1 SGHVS and CDR2 FNYEAQ. CDR3 length: 17 residues. CDR3 nucleotides: TGTGCCAGCAGCCCTCCCCTTATCCAGGACAGCAAAGAGACCCAGTACTTC. It specifies CASSPPLIQDSKETQYF.

The chain links TRBV7-3 to TRBJ1-1; the D gene is possibly TRBD1 (5 bases). There are 13 residues in the CDR3. The ends were cut back, 5 bases at V and 7 bases at J, with 14 bases in the middle. From germline, CDR1 is SGHTA and CDR2 FQGTGA. CDR3 bases: TGTGCCAGCAGCCCCCAAGGGGTAGGTGAAGCTTTCTTT. Protein sequence: CASSPQGVGEAFF.

This clonotype was seen ten or more times. The V call is TRBV10-3, the J call TRBJ2-2, with 15 bases lining up with TRBD2. Germline CDR1 and CDR2: ENHRY and SYGVKD. Trimming cost V 3 bases and J 5 bases; bases outside gene matches: 7. The CDR3 loop spans 18 amino acids. CDR3 amino acids: CAISDLSGTSGRTGELFF. CDR3 bases: TGTGCCATCAGTGACCTCTCCGGGACTAGCGGGAGGACCGGGGAGCTGTTTTTT.

This clonotype was counted many times. The V and J genes are TRBV7-3 and TRBJ2-5; TRBD2 agrees at 14 bases. Germline V gene sequence: CDR1 SGHTA, CDR2 FQGTGA. This CDR3 comprises 14 residues. The V gene end was trimmed by 5 bases and the J gene end by 7 bases; junction bases not matched to a gene: 3. CDR3 in amino acids: CASSRLAGGGTQYF. CDR3 DNA sequence: TGTGCCAGCAGCCGACTAGCGGGAGGGGGGACCCAGTACTTC.

There are a few counts of this clonotype. The V gene is TRBV27, the J gene TRBJ2-3; D is unresolved. Germline V gives CDR1 MNHEY, CDR2 SMNVEV (reference sequence). The CDR3 is 14 residues long. V lost 3 bases to trimming and J lost 2 bases, with 9 bases between them. In nucleotides, the CDR3 is TGTGCCAGCAGTTTGGGCAGAAACACAGATACGCAGTATTTT. Translated: CASSLGRNTDTQYF.

The table lists this clonotype with many counts. This sequence joins TRBV6-1 and TRBJ1-3; the D is unclear. The CDR3 has 17 residues. Germline assignment: CDR1 MNHNS and CDR2 SASEGT. Trimming shortened V by 3 bases and J by 0 bases, and 15 bases separated the two germline ends. CDR3 sequence: CASSEGLGHASGNTIYF. DNA of the CDR3: TGTGCCAGCAGTGAGGGTCTGGGTCATGCCTCTGGAAACACCATATATTTT.

The chain links TRBV7-4 to TRBJ1-1; D is undetermined. The CDR3 is 12 residues long. V was trimmed by 3 bases and J by 1 base, leaving 3 bases between them. Germline loops: CDR1 SGHVT, CDR2 SQSDAQ. As DNA, the CDR3 is TGTGCCAGCAGCTTCGGGAACACTGAAGCTTTCTTT. It is translated as CASSFGNTEAFF. The whole variable domain, filled in from reference TRBV7-4 and TRBJ1-1, reads GAGVSQSPRYKVAKRGRDVALRCDSISGHVTLYWYRQTLGQGSEVLTYSQSDAQRDKSGRPSGRFSAERPERSVSTLKIQRTEQGDSAVYLCASSFGNTEAFFGQGTRLTVV.

In regard to this clonotype: This likely comes from a read error, as the CDR3 has no conserved phenylalanine or tryptophan at its end. Because the CDR3's place on the DNA is in doubt, the DNA is left out and the CDR3 is given as listed by TCRdb. J is TRBJ2-7 and V is TRBV7-2. Germline V CDR1 and CDR2: SGHTA, FQGNSA. The CDR3 spans 16 amino acids, including both terminal residues. The CDR3 sequence is CASSYPGRSYGYTFGS.